The 30 T cell receptor beta chains listed next were all sequenced from one sample in a study of blood T cell repertoires in COVID-19. This table comes from immunoSEQ multiplex PCR, and its TCRdb copy is limited to in-frame clones, with some not included. This sample has 110,000 or so clones, with less than 75% found just once. Sequencing was performed on peripheral blood. These receptors were obtained from a woman aged 40 to 50 with acute or convalescent COVID-19.

This clone has just a few counts. The chain employs TRBV20-1 and TRBJ1-1, with D perhaps TRBD1 (5 bases). V lost 3 bases, J lost 6 bases, and 14 bases lay in between. The length of the CDR3 is 13 residues. Germline V lookup: CDR1 DFQATT, CDR2 SNEGSKA (reference sequence). This CDR3 is CSASSGSLAEAFF. In nucleotides, the CDR3 is TGCAGTGCTAGTTCAGGGTCCCTCGCTGAAGCTTTCTTT.

This clone was observed a few times. The V call is TRBV14, the J call TRBJ1-1; the D is unclear. Deletions cut 2 bases from V and 4 bases from J, with 11 bases between. This CDR3 region has 14 residues. Germline assignment: CDR1 SGHDN and CDR2 FVKESK. The CDR3 here is CASSQLAAGTEAFF. CDR3 nucleotide sequence: TGTGCCAGCAGCCAACTGGCCGCGGGCACTGAAGCTTTCTTT.

This clone was seen once. The chain combines TRBV28 with TRBJ1-1; D remains ambiguous. Germline CDR1 MDHEN, CDR2 SYDVKM. This CDR3 is built from 12 residues. V lost 1 base to trimming and J lost 6 bases, with 6 bases between them. CDR3 protein: CASSLSGAEAFF. CDR3 DNA sequence: TGTGCCAGCAGTTTATCCGGGGCTGAAGCTTTCTTT. The full variable domain, rest sourced from reference TRBV28 and TRBJ1-1, is DVKVTQSSRYLVKRTGEKVFLECVQDMDHENMFWYRQDPGLGLRLIYFSYDVKMKEKGDIPEGYSVSREKKERFSLILESASTNQTSMYLCASSLSGAEAFFGQGTRLTVV.

The chain has TRBV7-2 and TRBJ2-2, with D uncertain. V lost 5 bases, J lost 5 bases, and 9 bases lay in between. The CDR3 extends over 13 amino acids. Germline V lookup: CDR1 SGHTA, CDR2 FQGNSA. CDR3: CASSLQATGELFF. The CDR3 DNA is TGTGCCAGCAGCCTCCAGGCGACCGGGGAGCTGTTTTTT.

The rearrangement uses TRBV5-1 and TRBJ1-2; 7 positions agree with TRBD1. In germline, CDR1 is SGHRS, CDR2 YFSETQ. Losses at the gene ends were 4 bases for V and 0 bases for J; bases not matched to a gene: 15. The CDR3 covers 18 residues. The CDR3 DNA is TGCGCCAGCAGCCCGGGACCGACAGGGACGGGTACTAACTATGGCTACACCTTC. This codes for CASSPGPTGTGTNYGYTF.

V usage is TRBV15 and J usage is TRBJ2-3, with 8 nucleotides matching TRBD2. CDR3 length equals 15 residues. Germline V gene sequence: CDR1 LNHNV, CDR2 YYDKDF (reference sequence). V was clipped by 3 bases and J by 3 bases; unmatched bases: 5. CDR3 in DNA: TGTGCCACCAGCAGGGCGGGGGGATTGACAGATACGCAGTATTTT. It encodes CATSRAGGLTDTQYF.

The chain has TRBV5-6 and TRBJ1-1; D not resolved. With 1 base removed from V and 5 bases from J, the gap between germline ends came to 12 bases. Germline V gene data show CDR1 as SGHDT and CDR2 as YYEEEE. The CDR3 runs to 14 residues. The CDR3 protein is CASSLSGFRTEAFF. The CDR3 coding sequence is TGTGCCAGCAGCTTGTCGGGGTTTAGGACTGAAGCTTTCTTT. Supplemented by reference TRBV5-6 and TRBJ1-1, the full variable domain reads DAGVTQSPTHLIKTRGQQVTLRCSPKSGHDTVSWYQQALGQGPQFIFQYYEEEERQRGNFPDRFSGHQFPNYSSELNVNALLLGDSALYLCASSLSGFRTEAFFGQGTRLTVV.

The J gene is TRBJ2-4, the V gene TRBV5-6, with D perhaps TRBD1 (7 bases). Per germline, CDR1 SGHDT and CDR2 YYEEEE. The CDR3 totals 15 residues. V lost 5 bases and J 6 bases, leaving 18 bases between the germline ends. The CDR3 DNA reads TGTGCCAGCAGAAACAGCGACAGGGACTCAAACATTCAGTACTTC. Its translation is CASRNSDRDSNIQYF.

In its sample, this clone was seen a few times. The V gene is TRBV18, the J gene TRBJ2-3; the match to TRBD2 covers 7 bases. With V trimmed by 6 bases and J by 0 bases, 6 bases remained unmatched. The CDR3 spans 15 residues. Germline V CDR1 and CDR2: KGHSH, LQKENI. The CDR3 DNA sequence: TGTGCCAGCTCCCCTGGCGGGGGAAGCACAGATACGCAGTATTTT. Translated: CASSPGGGSTDTQYF.

J is TRBJ2-7 and V is TRBV7-6, with TRBD1 matching over 8 bases. The germline V gene has CDR1 SGHVS and CDR2 FNYEAQ. The CDR3 consists of 14 residues. The junction had 4 bases not matched to a gene; V was cut back by 4 bases and J by 2 bases. The CDR3 bases are TGTGCCAGCAGCTCCGGACAGGGAACCTACGAGCAGTACTTC. Its translation is CASSSGQGTYEQYF.

The V gene is TRBV12-3 or TRBV12-4, the J gene TRBJ1-3; no firm D call. The CDR3 length is 12 residues. Trimming pared 10 bases from V and 3 bases from J, leaving 10 bases between. For the CDR3, the DNA is TGTGCCACCCGGACTAATGGAAACACCATATATTTT. Amino acids: CATRTNGNTIYF.

A single count supports this clone. J is TRBJ1-1 and V is TRBV30; D call uncertain. This CDR3 comprises 13 residues. V was shortened by 2 bases and J by 2 bases, with 9 bases between the two germline ends. Germline V gene sequence: CDR1 GTSNPN, CDR2 SVGIG (reference sequence). DNA for the CDR3: TGTGCCTGGAGTAAGGAGGTAAACACTGAAGCTTTCTTT. It specifies CAWSKEVNTEAFF.

This chain links TRBV28 with TRBJ1-2; no clear D gene. Trimming removed 5 bases from V and 4 bases from J, with 14 bases in between. The CDR3 runs to 14 residues. Germline CDR1 reads MDHEN; CDR2 reads SYDVKM. CDR3 nucleotides: TGTGCCAGCAGTCTCGACAATCCTCCCTATGGCTACACCTTC. Translating it yields CASSLDNPPYGYTF.

The CDR3 sequence is CASSYLASGAFLAKNIQYF. The CDR3, as DNA: TGTGCCAGCAGTTACCTGGCTAGCGGGGCCTTTTTAGCCAAAAACATTCAGTACTTC. This chain links TRBV6-2 or TRBV6-3 with TRBJ2-4; 9 bases agree with TRBD2. With V trimmed by 2 bases and J by 0 bases, 11 bases remained unmatched. From germline, CDR1 is MNHEY and CDR2 SVGEGT. This CDR3 region has 19 residues.

The CDR3 DNA reads as TGTGCCAGCAGCTTAGCGCTAGGGACAGGGTCCCATGAGCAGTTCTTC. Its protein product is CASSLALGTGSHEQFF. The chain recombines TRBV7-8 with TRBJ2-1; 9 bases line up with TRBD1. This CDR3 is built from 16 residues. Germline V gene lookup returns CDR1 SGHVS and CDR2 FQNEAQ. The V and J ends lost 0 bases and 8 bases, in that order; junction bases with no gene match: 8.

This clone was seen only a few times. The genes are TRBV7-9 and TRBJ2-1; 7 bases are shared with TRBD1. This CDR3 is 13 amino acids long. J gave up 11 bases and V 2 bases, and 6 bases lay outside the gene matches. The V gene's germline CDR1 is SEHNR and CDR2 FQNEAQ (reference sequence). The CDR3 region has the DNA TGTGCCAGCAGCTTACAGGAGACAGGGAAGCAGTTCTTC. The encoded protein is CASSLQETGKQFF.

This clone appeared a few times. The genes are TRBV5-1 and TRBJ2-3; TRBD2 matches 10 bases. CDR1 and CDR2 (germline): SGHRS, YFSETQ. The CDR3 covers 16 residues. Unmatched junction bases numbered 3, after V lost 0 bases and J lost 2 bases. This CDR3 is CASSLDLAGATDTQYF. The CDR3 nucleotides read TGCGCCAGCAGCTTGGACCTAGCGGGGGCCACAGATACGCAGTATTTT.

This chain links TRBV28 with TRBJ2-7; perhaps TRBD1 as D (6 bases). V gave up 6 bases and J gave up 5 bases, with 20 bases separating them. Germline V gives CDR1 MDHEN, CDR2 SYDVKM. This CDR3 comprises 15 residues. The CDR3 here is CASSPHRTVGHEQYF. The CDR3 bases are TGTGCCAGCAGCCCACACCGGACAGTCGGACACGAGCAGTACTTC.

Only one count was recorded for this clone. The chain carries TRBV19 and TRBJ2-4; maybe TRBD1 (6 bases). Per germline, CDR1 LNHDA and CDR2 SQIVND (reference sequence). The CDR3 is 14 amino acids. V was clipped by 3 bases and J by 3 bases, with 9 bases between them. CDR3 protein: CASSITDSKNIQYF. The CDR3 DNA reads TGTGCCAGTAGTATCACGGACAGCAAAAACATTCAGTACTTC.

The V and J genes are TRBV7-2 and TRBJ1-1; possible D gene TRBD1, 6 bases. Germline V gives CDR1 SGHTA, CDR2 FQGNSA. With 2 bases removed from V and 9 bases from J, the gap between germline ends came to 16 bases. The CDR3 loop spans 14 amino acids. The CDR3 sequence is CASSLMGGQEKAFF. The CDR3 nucleotides read TGTGCCAGCAGCTTAATGGGGGGGCAGGAGAAAGCTTTCTTT.

The chain uses TRBV19 and TRBJ1-1; D is perhaps TRBD1 (6 bases). CDR1 is LNHDA and CDR2 is SQIVND in the germline V gene (reference sequence). The CDR3 extends over 12 amino acids. V lost 7 bases to trimming and J lost 3 bases, with 9 bases between them. CDR3 region: CASTPGDTEAFF. The CDR3 DNA reads TGTGCCAGTACGCCAGGGGACACTGAAGCTTTCTTT.

A few counts support this clone. The chain couples TRBV14 to TRBJ1-3; 7 nucleotides match TRBD1. CDR3 length equals 17 residues. The V segment lost 5 bases and the J segment 0 bases; nucleotides outside the gene matches: 10. Looked up from germline, CDR1 is SGHDN and CDR2 is FVKESK. CDR3 residues: CASSARGTANSGNTIYF. The CDR3 bases are TGTGCCAGCAGCGCCAGAGGGACAGCTAACTCTGGAAACACCATATATTTT.

V usage is TRBV5-1 and J usage is TRBJ2-7; 8 bases fit TRBD1. With V trimmed by 0 bases and J by 1 base, 3 bases remained unmatched. CDR3 length equals 15 residues. From germline, CDR1 is SGHRS and CDR2 YFSETQ. The chain's CDR3 is CASSLVGQGSYEQYF. The CDR3 DNA is TGCGCCAGCAGCTTGGTCGGACAGGGTTCCTACGAGCAGTACTTC.

The V gene is TRBV9, the J gene TRBJ2-7, with D possibly TRBD1 on 6 matching bases. CDR1 is SGDLS and CDR2 is YYNGEE in the germline V gene. V lost 3 bases, J lost 2 bases, and 12 bases lay in between. The CDR3 sequence is 14 residues long. CDR3 in DNA: TGTGCCAGCAGCGGACCAGGGGATGCCTACGAGCAGTACTTC. This gives the protein CASSGPGDAYEQYF. The full variable domain, its missing parts supplied by reference TRBV9 and TRBJ2-7, is DSGVTQTPKHLITATGQRVTLRCSPRSGDLSVYWYQQSLDQGLQFLIQYYNGEERAKGNILERFSAQQFPDLHSELNLSSLELGDSALYFCASSGPGDAYEQYFGPGTRLTVT.

This clone was detected a few times. V is TRBV3-1 (or the pseudogene TRBV3-2) and J is TRBJ1-3; possibly TRBD1 for D (5 bases). CDR1 LGHDT and CDR2 YNNKEL come from the germline V gene (reference sequence). V lost 2 bases to trimming and J lost 3 bases, with 8 bases between them. CDR3 length: 14 residues. This chain's CDR3 is CASSQYDSGNTIYF. The CDR3 region has the DNA TGTGCCAGCAGCCAATACGACAGTGGAAACACCATATATTTT.

The chain links TRBV7-6 to TRBJ1-4, with D possibly TRBD1 on 5 matching bases. CDR3 length: 18 residues. Trimming removed 1 base at V and 1 base at J, with 16 bases between. CDR1 and CDR2 (germline): SGHVS, FNYEAQ. The CDR3 reads CASSLGGWGGGTNEKLFF. CDR3 sequence (DNA): TGTGCCAGCAGCTTAGGCGGCTGGGGGGGAGGAACTAATGAAAAACTGTTTTTT.

V gene TRBV3-1 (or the pseudogene TRBV3-2) combines with J gene TRBJ2-5; weak D call: TRBD1 (5 bases). Germline V gene data show CDR1 as LGHDT and CDR2 as YNNKEL (reference sequence). V was clipped by 1 base and J by 5 bases, with 11 bases between them. CDR3 length equals 14 residues. In DNA form, the CDR3 reads TGTGCCAGCAGCCAAGTCCAGGGTGGGGAGACCCAGTACTTC. It yields the protein CASSQVQGGETQYF.

This clone was detected only a few times. The chain couples TRBV7-7 to TRBJ2-1; TRBD1 might be the D (6 bases). The CDR3 spans 16 residues. CDR1 is SSHAT, CDR2 FNYEAQ, per germline (reference sequence). V was shortened by 5 bases and J by 8 bases, with 22 bases between the two germline ends. The CDR3 here is CASSPRAYRVSDEQFF. Written as DNA, the CDR3 is TGTGCCAGCAGCCCTAGGGCGTACAGGGTGAGCGATGAGCAGTTCTTC.

This sequence joins TRBV25-1 and TRBJ2-5; 8 bases align to TRBD2. V shed 1 base, J shed 5 bases, and the junction held 9 bases outside the gene matches. Germline CDR1 reads MGHDK; CDR2 reads SYGVNS. CDR3 length equals 16 residues. This CDR3 is CASSESSGGPTETQYF. In DNA form, the CDR3 reads TGTGCCAGCAGTGAATCCAGCGGGGGACCCACGGAGACCCAGTACTTC. The whole variable domain, remainder taken from reference TRBV25-1 and TRBJ2-5, is EADIYQTPRYLVIGTGKKITLECSQTMGHDKMYWYQQDPGMELHLIHYSYGVNSTEKGDLSSESTVSRIRTEHFPLTLESARPSHTSQYLCASSESSGGPTETQYFGPGTRLLVL.

The V and J genes are TRBV7-7 and TRBJ2-3, with 9 bases lining up with TRBD2. J lost 3 bases, V lost 1 base, and 2 bases had no gene match. The CDR3 spans 15 residues. Germline V gene lookup returns CDR1 SSHAT and CDR2 FNYEAQ (reference sequence). The CDR3 loop reads CASSLGLAGTDTQYF. CDR3 coding DNA: TGTGCCAGCAGCTTAGGGCTAGCGGGGACAGATACGCAGTATTTT.